Shown below are 29 T cell receptor beta chains from a single sample sequenced in a study of beta chain features in type 1 diabetes. The whole isolated RNA underwent reverse transcription, so sequencing captured expressed TCRB transcripts. TCRdb's copy holds only in-frame clones and misses some; the assay was immunoSEQ multiplex PCR. The repertoire holds nearly 700,000 clones, 13% seen once, with approximately 0.022% in the top ten. No antigen has been assigned to these receptors. General study findings and limits: Among all four CD4+ subsets, Type 1 diabetes patients had TCRB CDR3s that were moderately but significantly shorter.

The sequenced material came from naive CD4+ T cells from blood. These receptors were obtained from a young man with type 1 diabetes.

This chain links TRBV5-1 with TRBJ2-5; 10 positions agree with TRBD1. The CDR3 has 16 amino acids. V was clipped by 4 bases and J by 4 bases; unmatched bases: 10. Germline V CDR1 and CDR2: SGHRS, YFSETQ. CDR3: CASSLLGQGERETQYF. In DNA, the CDR3 is TGCGCCAGCAGCCTACTTGGACAGGGGGAAAGAGAGACCCAGTACTTC.

This clone was counted only a few times. V usage is TRBV15 and J usage is TRBJ2-5, with D perhaps being TRBD1 or TRBD2 (5 bases each). V dropped 3 bases and J dropped 1 base, with 12 bases sitting between them. The V gene's germline CDR1 is LNHNV and CDR2 YYDKDF (reference sequence). This CDR3 comprises 15 residues. Here the CDR3 reads CATSRGRETQETQYF. In nucleotides, the CDR3 is TGTGCCACCAGCAGGGGACGAGAAACCCAAGAGACCCAGTACTTC.

This clone was observed a few times. One junction end disagrees with the germline gene, perhaps due to a read error. The J gene is TRBJ1-5, the V gene TRBV18, with 7 bases fitting TRBD1. CDR1 and CDR2 (germline): KGHSH, LQKENI. The CDR3 has 13 residues. This CDR3 reads CASSPQGKQPQHF. Written as DNA, the CDR3 is TGTGCCAGCTCCCCACAGGGGAAACAGCCCCAGCATTTT.

V is TRBV2 and J is TRBJ1-6, with TRBD1 matching over 8 bases. The CDR3 totals 15 residues. V shed 2 bases and J 5 bases; nucleotides not matched to a gene: 2. CDR1 is SNHLY, CDR2 FYNNEI, per germline. The CDR3 loop is CASSEQGADNSPLHF. The CDR3 nucleotides are TGTGCCAGCAGTGAACAGGGGGCAGATAATTCACCCCTCCACTTT.

Note on this clone: Within the sample, other DNA sequences also encode this same CDR3. The chain is built from TRBV7-9 and TRBJ1-5; 7 bases map to TRBD1. Trimming cost V 4 bases and J 1 base; bases outside gene matches: 1. The CDR3 is 14 residues long. Looked up from germline, CDR1 is SEHNR and CDR2 is FQNEAQ (reference sequence). The CDR3 bases are TGTGCCAGCAGCTCACAGGGGAGCAATCAGCCCCAGCATTTT. Translation: CASSSQGSNQPQHF. Full variable domain (rest looked up from reference TRBV7-9 and TRBJ1-5): DTGVSQNPRHKITKRGQNVTFRCDPISEHNRLYWYRQTLGQGPEFLTYFQNEAQLEKSRLLSDRFSAERPKGSFSTLEIQRTEQGDSAMYLCASSSQGSNQPQHFGDGTRLSIL.

This sequence joins TRBV25-1 and TRBJ1-6; D uncertain. This CDR3 spans 12 amino acids. Germline V CDR1 and CDR2: MGHDK, SYGVNS. With 8 bases removed from V and 10 bases from J, the gap between germline ends came to 12 bases. In DNA form, the CDR3 reads TGTGCCAGCGGTAGGGTAGGCTCACCCCTCCACTTT. Its translation is CASGRVGSPLHF.

This clone was observed a handful of times. The gene calls are TRBV9 and TRBJ2-1; D unresolved. Germline V gives CDR1 SGDLS, CDR2 YYNGEE. The CDR3 sequence is 13 residues long. V lost 4 bases to trimming and J lost 7 bases, with 12 bases between them. The CDR3 DNA reads as TGTGCCAGCAGCAGAGATGAGAAAAATGAGCAGTTCTTC. This translates into CASSRDEKNEQFF.

This clone has only a few counts. V and J are TRBV6-5 and TRBJ1-2; D perhaps matches TRBD1 (5 bases). V was shortened by 2 bases and J by 4 bases, with 8 bases between the two germline ends. This CDR3 is 13 amino acids long. The germline V gene has CDR1 MNHEY and CDR2 SVGAGI. CDR3 bases: TGTGCCAGCAGTTACGGGAGGGGCTATGGCTACACCTTC. Its protein is CASSYGRGYGYTF.

A few counts support this clone. The chain is built from TRBV4-1 and TRBJ2-2; either TRBD1 or TRBD2 may fit D (5 bases each). Trimming stripped 1 base from V and 4 bases from J, with 13 bases between. CDR1 and CDR2 from the germline V gene are MGHRA and YSYEKL. This CDR3 contains 16 residues. This CDR3 reads CASSQAGASFTGELFF. The CDR3 DNA reads as TGCGCCAGCAGCCAAGCCGGGGCTTCCTTCACCGGGGAGCTGTTTTTT.

A single count supports this clone. The rearrangement joins TRBV11-2 to TRBJ2-5; 10 nucleotides agree with TRBD1. The CDR3 spans 17 residues. With 4 bases clipped from V and 4 bases from J, the junction kept 12 bases outside the gene matches. Germline CDR1 is SGHAT and CDR2 is FQNNGV. CDR3 in DNA: TGTGCCAGCAGCTCCGCATTTGGGACAGGGGTTTCAGAGACCCAGTACTTC. Encoded protein: CASSSAFGTGVSETQYF.

The V gene is TRBV5-6, the J gene TRBJ1-2, with TRBD1 identical over 9 bases. The CDR3 totals 14 residues. V dropped 4 bases and J dropped 6; count of bases not matched to a gene: 7. Germline values: CDR1 SGHDT, CDR2 YYEEEE. The CDR3 region is CASSPATGGNGYTF. DNA for the CDR3: TGTGCCAGCAGCCCCGCGACAGGGGGTAATGGCTACACCTTC. Supplemented by reference TRBV5-6 and TRBJ1-2, the full variable domain reads DAGVTQSPTHLIKTRGQQVTLRCSPKSGHDTVSWYQQALGQGPQFIFQYYEEEERQRGNFPDRFSGHQFPNYSSELNVNALLLGDSALYLCASSPATGGNGYTFGSGTRLTVV.

This clone has more than one count but fewer than ten. The rearrangement joins TRBV7-9 to TRBJ2-3, with 12 nucleotides matching TRBD1. This CDR3 spans 16 amino acids. V dropped 5 bases and J dropped 4; count of bases not matched to a gene: 7. The germline V gene has CDR1 SEHNR and CDR2 FQNEAQ (reference sequence). The CDR3 DNA follows: TGTGCCAGCAGCCACTTGGGACAGGGGGCCGCAGATACGCAGTATTTT. It is translated as CASSHLGQGAADTQYF.

The chain links TRBV6-6 to TRBJ1-1; 10 positions agree with TRBD1. The CDR3 extends over 14 amino acids. The V and J ends lost 9 bases and 2 bases, in that order; junction bases with no gene match: 6. CDR1 MNHNY and CDR2 SVGAGI come from the germline V gene (reference sequence). The CDR3 region is CASFGTGENTEAFF. The CDR3 nucleotides are TGTGCCAGTTTCGGGACAGGGGAAAACACTGAAGCTTTCTTT.

The chain uses TRBV5-4 and TRBJ1-1; tentatively, D is TRBD1 (5 bases). The germline V gene encodes CDR1 SGHNT and CDR2 YYREEE (reference sequence). CDR3 size: 13 residues. V lost 9 bases to trimming and J lost 3 bases, with 15 bases between them. CDR3 region: CATWRQLDTEAFF. CDR3 nucleotide sequence: TGTGCCACCTGGAGACAGCTGGACACTGAAGCTTTCTTT.

The V call is TRBV27, the J call TRBJ1-5; no clear D gene. V was shortened by 1 base and J by 5 bases, with 6 bases between the two germline ends. The CDR3 is made up of 13 amino acids. The germline CDR1 and CDR2 sequences are MNHEY and SMNVEV (reference sequence). The CDR3 reads CASSLLEDQPQHF. The CDR3 DNA sequence: TGTGCCAGCAGTTTATTGGAGGATCAGCCCCAGCATTTT.

This clone came up a few times. The chain joins TRBV7-6 to TRBJ2-3; D remains unclear. The germline V and J ends were trimmed by 3 bases and 5 bases, with 12 bases remaining between them. Looked up from germline, CDR1 is SGHVS and CDR2 is FNYEAQ. The CDR3 extends over 14 amino acids. This CDR3 reads CASSLSRLQDTQYF. The DNA for the CDR3 is TGTGCCAGCAGCTTGAGCAGACTTCAAGATACGCAGTATTTT.

This clone has more than one count but fewer than ten. The chain carries TRBV19 and TRBJ1-5; 7 bases align to TRBD1. Germline CDR1 LNHDA, CDR2 SQIVND (reference sequence). The ends lost 6 bases at V and 7 bases at J; junction bases unmatched: 12. CDR3 length: 15 residues. CDR3 DNA: TGTGCCAGTAGCCGAACAGGGGAAGGAGGCCAGCCCCAGCATTTT. The encoded protein is CASSRTGEGGQPQHF.

This clone was observed a few times. The chain employs TRBV29-1 and TRBJ1-1; weak D call: TRBD1 (6 bases). Germline V gene data show CDR1 as SQVTM and CDR2 as ANQGSEA. V lost 3 bases and J 2 bases, leaving 10 bases between the germline ends. The CDR3 has 13 residues. CDR3 residues: CSVDQGTNTEAFF. DNA of the CDR3: TGCAGCGTTGATCAGGGGACAAACACTGAAGCTTTCTTT.

V and J are TRBV6-5 and TRBJ2-3; D gene unclear. Germline V CDR1 and CDR2: MNHEY, SVGAGI. The CDR3 has 12 amino acids. The CDR3 protein is CVTRRVSDTQYF. The CDR3 nucleotides are TGTGTCACCCGACGCGTTTCCGATACGCAGTATTTT.

This clone appeared a few times. J is TRBJ2-5 and V is TRBV5-4; 7 nucleotides agree with TRBD1. CDR3 length: 16 amino acids. Trimming took 6 bases from V and 4 from J; bases not matched to a gene: 15. Per germline, CDR1 SGHNT and CDR2 YYREEE (reference sequence). In DNA, the CDR3 is TGTGCCAGCACCTTCCCCGAGGGGGCAGGGGGAGAGACCCAGTACTTC. Encoded protein: CASTFPEGAGGETQYF.

This chain joins TRBV18 and TRBJ1-1, with D possibly being TRBD1 (6 bases). This CDR3 has 14 residues. Germline V lookup: CDR1 KGHSH, CDR2 LQKENI. Trimming stripped 2 bases from V and 5 bases from J, with 12 bases between. The CDR3 nucleotides are TGTGCCAGCTCACCAAGGGAGGGGGGAACTGAAGCTTTCTTT. Its protein product is CASSPREGGTEAFF.

This clone was observed a handful of times. This sequence joins TRBV30 and TRBJ1-5, with TRBD1 matching 8 bases. The germline gives CDR1 GTSNPN, CDR2 SVGIG (reference sequence). CDR3 length: 14 residues. The ends lost 2 bases at V and 6 bases at J; junction bases unmatched: 6. CDR3 in DNA: TGTGCCTGGAGTTCAGGGGGCTCAGGTCAGCCCCAGCATTTT. Protein sequence: CAWSSGGSGQPQHF.

This chain uses TRBV27 with TRBJ2-7; a possible D gene is TRBD2 (5 bases). The CDR3 is 15 amino acids. Germline V CDR1 and CDR2: MNHEY, SMNVEV (reference sequence). The V gene lost 7 bases and the J gene lost 4 bases, with 20 bases spanning the gap. The CDR3 DNA is TGTGCCAGCAATCCGGGTGGAGAGGGCATTTACGAGCAGTACTTC. Translating it yields CASNPGGEGIYEQYF.

The table lists this clone with a few counts. The rearrangement uses TRBV4-1 and TRBJ1-3, with a weak D call TRBD1 (5 bases). Between the trimmed V and J ends, which lost 2 bases and 0 bases, there was a span of 11 bases. This CDR3 spans 16 amino acids. Germline CDR1 is MGHRA and CDR2 is YSYEKL. The CDR3 reads CASSQPAQGSGNTIYF. DNA for the CDR3: TGCGCCAGCAGCCAACCAGCCCAGGGCTCTGGAAACACCATATATTTT.

J is TRBJ2-7 and V is TRBV19, with TRBD1 matching 9 bases. Germline-derived CDR1 and CDR2 are LNHDA and SQIVND (reference sequence). The V gene end was trimmed by 4 bases and the J gene end by 2 bases; junction bases not matched to a gene: 6. The CDR3 runs to 15 residues. In nucleotides, the CDR3 is TGTGCCAGTAGTACCTACGGGACAGGGACCTACGAGCAGTACTTC. Residues: CASSTYGTGTYEQYF.

This clone was detected only a few times. V and J are TRBV7-2 and TRBJ1-5, with a possible D match to TRBD1 (6 bases). CDR1 SGHTA and CDR2 FQGNSA come from the germline V gene. With 2 bases removed from V and 5 bases from J, the gap between germline ends came to 10 bases. The CDR3 runs to 14 residues. The chain's CDR3 is CASSLWGPHQPQHF. CDR3 DNA sequence: TGTGCCAGCAGCTTATGGGGGCCCCATCAGCCCCAGCATTTT.

V usage is TRBV6-6 and J usage is TRBJ2-5; D not resolved. With 2 bases removed from V and 3 bases from J, the gap between germline ends came to 4 bases. Germline V gene sequence: CDR1 MNHNY, CDR2 SVGAGI (reference sequence). CDR3 length: 12 amino acids. In DNA form, the CDR3 reads TGTGCCAGCAGTTACCAGGAAGAGACCCAGTACTTC. Translation gives CASSYQEETQYF.

This clone was seen a few times. The V and J genes are TRBV29-1 and TRBJ1-2; D perhaps matches TRBD1 (6 bases). V was cut by 4 bases and J by 2 bases, with 17 bases left in between. The germline gives CDR1 SQVTM, CDR2 ANQGSEA. The CDR3 is made up of 15 amino acids. The CDR3 region is CSVGGHLSGNYGYTF. The CDR3 DNA reads as TGCAGCGTTGGGGGACACCTCTCCGGGAACTATGGCTACACCTTC.

V is TRBV7-6 and J is TRBJ1-6; D ambiguous. The CDR3 runs to 16 residues. Trimming took off 0 bases at V and 6 bases at J, with 12 bases between the two ends. CDR1 is SGHVS and CDR2 is FNYEAQ in the germline V gene. CDR3 sequence: CASSLASRASNSPLHF. CDR3 DNA sequence: TGTGCCAGCAGCTTAGCGTCGCGGGCATCTAATTCACCCCTCCACTTT.